What follows are 28 T cell receptor beta chains derived from one specimen sequenced in a study of T cell responses to AZD1222 COVID-19 vaccine. The protocol was immunoSEQ multiplex PCR, while the TCRdb copy is restricted to in-frame clones and leaves out a portion. Here the sample spans more than 70,000 clones, 87% being singletons. The specimen comprised peripheral blood, sampled on day 0 of AZD1222 vaccination. The receptors were gathered from an adult in good health.

The chain joins TRBV7-2 to TRBJ1-5; D might be TRBD1 (6 bases). Germline V gives CDR1 SGHTA, CDR2 FQGNSA. V lost 1 base and J lost 7, with 14 bases in between. This CDR3 region has 15 residues. The CDR3 is CASSLVTGRGQPQHF. CDR3 coding DNA: TGTGCCAGCAGCTTAGTTACAGGAAGGGGGCAGCCCCAGCATTTT.

The gene calls are TRBV5-4 and TRBJ2-3; the D gene could be TRBD1 or TRBD2 (5 bases each). Trimming pared 4 bases from V and 15 bases from J, leaving 15 bases between. Germline V gene lookup returns CDR1 SGHNT and CDR2 YYREEE (reference sequence). CDR3 length: 11 amino acids. Here the CDR3 reads CASSEEGRQYF. In DNA form, the CDR3 reads TGTGCCAGCAGCGAAGAGGGGCGCCAATATTTT.

The rearrangement joins TRBV6-5 to TRBJ1-3, with D unresolved. Trimming stripped 2 bases from V and 0 bases from J, with 11 bases between. Germline-derived CDR1 and CDR2 are MNHEY and SVGAGI. The CDR3 extends over 16 amino acids. The CDR3 nucleotides read TGTGCCAGCAGTTACGCCGCAGGATCCTCTGGAAACACCATATATTTT. As protein: CASSYAAGSSGNTIYF.

The rearrangement links TRBV11-2 to TRBJ1-6, with 7 bases matching TRBD1. V was clipped by 6 bases and J by 6 bases; unmatched bases: 5. The CDR3 loop spans 14 amino acids. CDR1 is SGHAT and CDR2 is FQNNGV in the germline V gene. CDR3 nucleotide sequence: TGTGCCAGCAGAAATCGGGACAGTAATTCACCCCTCCACTTT. Its protein is CASRNRDSNSPLHF.

This chain connects TRBV12-3 or TRBV12-4 to TRBJ2-2; D not resolved. The CDR3 runs to 12 residues. V shed 7 bases and J shed 5 bases, with 8 bases lying between them. CDR3: CASTRVTGELFF. DNA for the CDR3: TGTGCCAGCACCCGGGTGACCGGGGAGCTGTTTTTT.

This chain joins TRBV7-8 and TRBJ1-2; D is possibly TRBD1 (5 bases). Germline-derived CDR1 and CDR2 are SGHVS and FQNEAQ. The CDR3 contains 13 residues. Trimming removed 6 bases from V and 2 bases from J, with 10 bases in between. DNA of the CDR3: TGTGCCAGCAGGGCGGGACTCAACTATGGCTACACCTTC. It codes for CASRAGLNYGYTF.

The chain couples TRBV16 to TRBJ2-1; no clear D. With 3 bases removed from V and 9 bases from J, the gap between germline ends came to 15 bases. The CDR3 is 14 amino acids. The germline V gene has CDR1 KGHSY and CDR2 FQNENV. The CDR3 here is CASSHGLTSGEQFF. In DNA, the CDR3 is TGTGCCAGCAGCCATGGGCTAACATCGGGTGAGCAGTTCTTC.

The rearrangement uses TRBV7-9 and TRBJ2-1, with D perhaps matching TRBD1 (6 bases). The V gene lost 6 bases and the J gene lost 5 bases, with 11 bases spanning the gap. Germline-derived CDR1 and CDR2 are SEHNR and FQNEAQ (reference sequence). This CDR3 contains 13 residues. CDR3 amino acids: CASRGQSDNEQFF. The CDR3 DNA is TGTGCCAGCAGAGGACAGTCTGACAATGAGCAGTTCTTC.

The rearrangement joins TRBV5-4 to TRBJ1-2; no clear D. Germline CDR1 is SGHNT and CDR2 is YYREEE (reference sequence). The length of the CDR3 is 12 residues. Trimming removed 4 bases at V and 5 bases at J, with 9 bases between. CDR3 coding DNA: TGTGCCAGCAGCGGTGACTCGTATGGCTACACCTTC. This translates into CASSGDSYGYTF.

The chain joins TRBV4-3 to TRBJ1-2, with no clear D. The CDR3 runs 14 residues. CDR1 LGHNA and CDR2 YSLEER come from the germline V gene. Trimming cost V 2 bases and J 9 bases, with 16 bases left between them. This CDR3 is CASSQSFPGSSYTF. CDR3 sequence (DNA): TGCGCCAGCAGCCAATCATTCCCCGGGAGTAGCTACACCTTC.

The rearrangement links TRBV7-3 to TRBJ1-2; 7 bases agree with TRBD1. In germline, CDR1 is SGHTA, CDR2 FQGTGA. The CDR3 is 15 residues long. Trimming cost V 5 bases and J 4 bases; bases outside gene matches: 10. Written as DNA, the CDR3 is TGTGCCAGCAGCCCGACACCCAGACAGGGCTATGGCTACACCTTC. Its protein product is CASSPTPRQGYGYTF. Variable domain in full (rest from reference TRBV7-3 and TRBJ1-2): GAGVSQTPSNKVTEKGKYVELRCDPISGHTALYWYRQSLGQGPEFLIYFQGTGAADDSGLPNDRFFAVRPEGSVSTLKIQRTERGDSAVYLCASSPTPRQGYGYTFGSGTRLTVV.

V usage is TRBV5-1 and J usage is TRBJ1-1; 10 bases map to TRBD1. V was pared by 4 bases and J by 8 bases, with 8 bases of the junction left unmatched. CDR3 size: 14 residues. CDR1 and CDR2 (germline): SGHRS, YFSETQ. This chain's CDR3 is CASSVGQGSYEAFF. CDR3 DNA: TGCGCCAGCAGCGTGGGACAGGGGAGTTACGAAGCTTTCTTT.

The J gene is TRBJ1-2, the V gene TRBV29-1, with a possible D match to TRBD1 (5 bases). Germline values: CDR1 SQVTM, CDR2 ANQGSEA. This CDR3 comprises 14 residues. The ends were cut back, 2 bases at V and 3 bases at J, with 13 bases in the middle. This CDR3 is CSVERQGWDYGYTF. For the CDR3, the DNA is TGCAGCGTTGAACGCCAGGGATGGGACTATGGCTACACCTTC.

The chain combines TRBV19 with TRBJ1-4; D ambiguous. The CDR3 loop spans 15 amino acids. Trimming took 5 bases from V and 7 from J, leaving 17 bases between them. The germline V gene has CDR1 LNHDA and CDR2 SQIVND (reference sequence). CDR3 loop: CASSPFAGLSEKLFF. The CDR3 bases are TGTGCCAGTAGTCCATTCGCCGGGTTGAGTGAAAAACTGTTTTTT.

In DNA form, the CDR3 reads TGTGCCAGCAGTAGTTCAGGACAGGGCCGGGGGAACACTGAAGCTTTCTTT. Translating it yields CASSSSGQGRGNTEAFF. V is TRBV5-6 and J is TRBJ1-1; 8 bases map to TRBD1. CDR3 length: 17 residues. Trimming cost V 5 bases and J 1 base; bases outside gene matches: 13. CDR1 is SGHDT, CDR2 YYEEEE, per germline.

The chain is built from TRBV11-2 and TRBJ1-6; tentative D call: TRBD1 (5 bases). Trimming stripped 4 bases from V and 6 bases from J, with 10 bases between. Germline V CDR1 and CDR2: SGHAT, FQNNGV. CDR3 length equals 14 residues. This CDR3 reads CASSSGTSNSPLHF. Here the CDR3 DNA reads TGTGCCAGCAGCTCCGGGACGAGTAATTCACCCCTCCACTTT.

This clone was seen more than once but under ten times. The chain's CDR3 is CASSPGLAGEDEQFF. CDR3 DNA: TGTGCCAGCAGCCCGGGACTAGCGGGAGAGGATGAGCAGTTCTTC. The V and J genes are TRBV7-9 and TRBJ2-1; 14 bases are shared with TRBD2. In germline, CDR1 is SEHNR, CDR2 FQNEAQ (reference sequence). V trimming: 5 bases; J trimming: 8 bases; junction bases outside the gene matches: 5. The CDR3 runs 15 residues.

The J gene is TRBJ1-1, the V gene TRBV7-2, with TRBD1 matching over 9 bases. The junction had 5 bases not matched to a gene; V was cut back by 4 bases and J by 8 bases. Germline assignment: CDR1 SGHTA and CDR2 FQGNSA. The CDR3 covers 13 residues. This CDR3 is CASSYRDRVEAFF. The CDR3 DNA sequence: TGTGCCAGCAGCTACCGGGACAGGGTGGAAGCTTTCTTT.

V gene TRBV6-4 combines with J gene TRBJ2-2; possibly TRBD2 for D (5 bases). There are 14 residues in the CDR3. Germline lookup yields CDR1 MRHNA and CDR2 SNTAGT. V shed 3 bases and J shed 3 bases, with 8 bases lying between them. CDR3 sequence: CASSELGDTGELFF. CDR3 sequence (DNA): TGTGCCAGCAGTGAACTAGGAGACACCGGGGAGCTGTTTTTT.

This clone turned up a few times. The chain joins TRBV5-4 to TRBJ1-3; possibly TRBD1 for D (5 bases). The V end lost 4 bases, the J end lost 4 bases, and 9 bases lay between the germline ends. The CDR3 consists of 13 residues. Germline-derived CDR1 and CDR2 are SGHNT and YYREEE (reference sequence). The CDR3 coding sequence is TGTGCCAGCAGCCGGGGGGAGGGAAACACCATATATTTT. This sequence encodes CASSRGEGNTIYF.

This CDR3 reads CASSAPLRGGGYNEQFF. CDR3 bases: TGTGCCAGCAGCGCCCCACTTCGGGGAGGGGGCTACAATGAGCAGTTCTTC. The chain employs TRBV9 and TRBJ2-1, with a tentative D call TRBD2 (7 bases). Per the germline V gene, CDR1 is SGDLS and CDR2 is YYNGEE. V gave up 3 bases and J gave up 3 bases, with 19 bases separating them. The CDR3 spans 17 residues. Full variable domain (outside the CDR3, taken from reference TRBV9 and TRBJ2-1): DSGVTQTPKHLITATGQRVTLRCSPRSGDLSVYWYQQSLDQGLQFLIQYYNGEERAKGNILERFSAQQFPDLHSELNLSSLELGDSALYFCASSAPLRGGGYNEQFFGPGTRLTVL.

The CDR3, as DNA: TGTGCCAGCAGCCAAGGAGGGGGCGGGCAGCCCCAGCATTTT. This sequence encodes CASSQGGGGQPQHF. V usage is TRBV14 and J usage is TRBJ1-5; 7 bases are a match to TRBD1. The CDR3 is 14 amino acids. V dropped 1 base and J dropped 7; count of bases not matched to a gene: 4. In germline, CDR1 is SGHDN, CDR2 FVKESK.

As DNA, the CDR3 is TGTGCCAGCAAAGGACTAGCGGGAAATGAGCAGTTCTTC. It encodes CASKGLAGNEQFF. The V gene is TRBV27, the J gene TRBJ2-1; 12 positions agree with TRBD2. The germline CDR1 and CDR2 sequences are MNHEY and SMNVEV (reference sequence). CDR3 size: 13 residues. V gave up 7 bases and J gave up 7 bases; unmatched junction bases: 2.

This chain links TRBV12-3 or TRBV12-4 with TRBJ1-2, with D hard to call. V lost 1 base to trimming and J lost 1 base, with 4 bases between them. The CDR3 runs to 13 residues. The chain's CDR3 is CASSLGNNYGYTF. DNA of the CDR3: TGTGCCAGCAGTTTAGGGAATAACTATGGCTACACCTTC.

This clone was detected a few times. The genes are TRBV7-3 and TRBJ1-2; weak D call: TRBD1 (5 bases). Per the germline V gene, CDR1 is SGHTA and CDR2 is FQGTGA. The CDR3 is 13 residues long. Between the trimmed V and J ends, which lost 5 bases and 7 bases, there was a span of 14 bases. The CDR3 is CASSDRGSFGYTF. CDR3 bases: TGTGCCAGCAGCGACCGGGGGTCTTTTGGCTACACCTTC.

The rearrangement links TRBV7-9 to TRBJ2-2; 11 bases align to TRBD2. Trimming at V came to 4 bases and at J to 7 bases, leaving 11 bases not matched to a gene. Germline lookup yields CDR1 SEHNR and CDR2 FQNEAQ (reference sequence). CDR3 size: 17 residues. In DNA, the CDR3 is TGTGCCAGCAGCTCATTGGCGACTAGCGGGACTTTCGGGGAGCTGTTTTTT. Translated, it gives CASSSLATSGTFGELFF.

The V and J genes are TRBV12-5 and TRBJ1-2; D perhaps matches TRBD1 (6 bases). The CDR3 consists of 17 residues. Germline V gene lookup returns CDR1 LGHNT and CDR2 FRNRAP. V was trimmed by 0 bases and J by 4 bases, leaving 18 bases between them. The CDR3 region is CASGLVVSEGGPYGYTF. The DNA of the CDR3 is TGTGCTAGTGGTTTGGTAGTGTCCGAAGGGGGTCCCTATGGCTACACCTTC.

CDR3 residues: CASSLFTSGLGLQYNEQFF. CDR3 sequence (DNA): TGTGCCAGCAGCTTATTCACGTCGGGACTAGGTCTACAATACAATGAGCAGTTCTTC. The gene calls are TRBV7-2 and TRBJ2-1, with TRBD2 matching 8 bases. The germline CDR1 and CDR2 sequences are SGHTA and FQGNSA. The CDR3 extends over 19 amino acids. With 2 bases clipped from V and 4 bases from J, the junction kept 16 bases outside the gene matches.